The T cell receptor beta chain under discussion was sequenced for a study of T-cell memory formation after mild COVID-19. TCRdb redid the calling of the 5' RACE reads with MiXCR, one entry per CDR3 protein. The data show under 550,000 distinct CDR3 sequences, roughly 18% seen once. This receptor was obtained from a man younger than 35 who had mild COVID-19 (a few samples of this study predate the infection). Cell type and time point are not known. Sequenced input: PBMCs or a T cell subset sorted from them (not recorded which).

As DNA, the CDR3 is TGTGCCAGCAGCGAGACTTGGGGTCGGGCAGATACGCAGTATTTT. Translation: CASSETWGRADTQYF. J is TRBJ2-3 and V is TRBV4-2; no definite D call. V lost 5 bases, J lost 4 bases, and 16 bases lay in between. This CDR3 is built from 15 residues. Germline V gene lookup returns CDR1 LGHNA and CDR2 YNFKEQ.